The 29 T cell receptor beta chains in this list originate from one sample, sequenced in a study of blood T cell repertoires in COVID-19. Sequenced by immunoSEQ multiplex PCR; TCRdb stores in-frame clones only, minus some. The table includes about 150,000 clones, 83% detected once. The sequenced sample consisted of peripheral blood. These TCRs come from an older woman with COVID-19, enrolled during active disease.

This clone occurred a few times. The rearrangement uses TRBV18 and TRBJ2-3; D may be TRBD1 (5 bases). The CDR3 contains 13 residues. From germline, CDR1 is KGHSH and CDR2 LQKENI. V dropped 3 bases and J dropped 5 bases, with 9 bases sitting between them. CDR3 bases: TGTGCCAGCTCACCGACTCAGGGAGATACGCAGTATTTT. This encodes CASSPTQGDTQYF.

This chain links TRBV7-9 with TRBJ2-1; D gene uncertain. Germline CDR1 and CDR2: SEHNR and FQNEAQ (reference sequence). This CDR3 spans 12 amino acids. V lost 1 base and J 15 bases, leaving 13 bases between the germline ends. CDR3 sequence reads: CASSLGAAQGFF. In nucleotides, the CDR3 is TGTGCCAGCAGCTTAGGGGCAGCTCAAGGGTTCTTC.

V is TRBV19 and J is TRBJ1-4; TRBD1 agrees at 8 bases. Trimming cost V 8 bases and J 0 bases; bases outside gene matches: 11. CDR1 LNHDA and CDR2 SQIVND come from the germline V gene (reference sequence). The CDR3 runs 17 residues. The CDR3 sequence is CASGRDRRPATNEKLFF. The CDR3 nucleotides read TGTGCCAGTGGAAGGGACAGGAGGCCCGCAACTAATGAAAAACTGTTTTTT.

This chain joins TRBV2 and TRBJ2-1; 9 bases align to TRBD2. The germline CDR1 and CDR2 sequences are SNHLY and FYNNEI. V was pared by 6 bases and J by 4 bases, with 1 base of the junction left unmatched. The length of the CDR3 is 13 residues. CDR3 nucleotide sequence: TGTGCCAGCAGGACTAGCGGTTACAATGAGCAGTTCTTC. Translating it yields CASRTSGYNEQFF.

V usage is TRBV19 and J usage is TRBJ2-5; D unclear. The CDR3 extends over 13 amino acids. V was pared by 3 bases and J by 1 base, with 6 bases between. Germline CDR1 reads LNHDA; CDR2 reads SQIVND (reference sequence). The CDR3 DNA sequence: TGTGCCAGTAGTATTATGTCCCAAGAGACCCAGTACTTC. This sequence encodes CASSIMSQETQYF. Full variable domain (remainder filled in from reference TRBV19 and TRBJ2-5): DGGITQSPKYLFRKEGQNVTLSCEQNLNHDAMYWYRQDPGQGLRLIYYSQIVNDFQKGDIAEGYSVSREKKESFPLTVTSAQKNPTAFYLCASSIMSQETQYFGPGTRLLVL.

Written as DNA, the CDR3 is TGCACCAGTATCGGGAGGGAGCTGTTTTTT. This sequence encodes CTSIGRELFF. The rearrangement uses TRBV1 and TRBJ2-2; TRBD2, as called in the table, went unchecked against the DNA. TRBV1 is given as a pseudogene. This CDR3 region has 10 residues.

In this sample, this clone turned up a few times. The chain carries TRBV10-3 and TRBJ2-7; tentative D call: TRBD2 (5 bases). V lost 3 bases and J lost 4, with 13 bases in between. The CDR3 is 14 residues long. The V gene's germline CDR1 is ENHRY and CDR2 SYGVKD. The CDR3 sequence: CAISEGPEEYEQYF. The CDR3 DNA follows: TGTGCCATCAGTGAAGGGCCGGAGGAATACGAGCAGTACTTC.

The rearrangement joins TRBV6-1 to TRBJ2-7, with D perhaps TRBD1 (6 bases). V was cut by 2 bases and J by 2 bases, with 7 bases left in between. CDR1 MNHNS and CDR2 SASEGT come from the germline V gene. This CDR3 has 13 residues. The CDR3 spells CASSEWGPYEQYV. CDR3 coding DNA: TGTGCCAGCAGTGAATGGGGGCCCTACGAGCAGTACGTC.

The J gene is TRBJ1-1, the V gene TRBV9; TRBD1 is a possible D gene (5 bases). Trimming took 4 bases from V and 5 from J, leaving 18 bases between them. The CDR3 loop spans 15 amino acids. Germline lookup yields CDR1 SGDLS and CDR2 YYNGEE. DNA of the CDR3: TGTGCCAGCAGCCCGGTGGGGGGAAGGGAAACTGAAGCTTTCTTT. Its protein is CASSPVGGRETEAFF. The whole variable domain, filled in from reference TRBV9 and TRBJ1-1, reads DSGVTQTPKHLITATGQRVTLRCSPRSGDLSVYWYQQSLDQGLQFLIQYYNGEERAKGNILERFSAQQFPDLHSELNLSSLELGDSALYFCASSPVGGRETEAFFGQGTRLTVV.

The chain uses TRBV28 and TRBJ1-5; D gene uncertain. Germline lookup yields CDR1 MDHEN and CDR2 SYDVKM. The CDR3 sequence is 14 residues long. Trimming stripped 2 bases from V and 6 bases from J, with 11 bases between. The chain's CDR3 is CASSLRGRGQPQHF. DNA for the CDR3: TGTGCCAGCAGTTTACGAGGGCGCGGTCAGCCCCAGCATTTT.

CDR3 DNA: TGTGCCAGCAGCCAGACAGAGCGCCAAGAGACCCAGTACTTC. Amino acids: CASSQTERQETQYF. V is TRBV3-1 (or the pseudogene TRBV3-2) and J is TRBJ2-5, with D perhaps matching TRBD1 (5 bases). The germline V gene encodes CDR1 LGHDT and CDR2 YNNKEL (reference sequence). CDR3 size: 14 residues. Trimming left V 3 bases short and J 1 base short, with 9 bases between.

V and J are TRBV25-1 and TRBJ1-1; 9 bases are a match to TRBD1. The germline V gene has CDR1 MGHDK and CDR2 SYGVNS. V was clipped by 7 bases and J by 4 bases; unmatched bases: 4. The CDR3 runs 13 residues. CDR3 region: CASTQGASTEAFF. CDR3 in DNA: TGTGCCAGCACACAGGGGGCGAGCACTGAAGCTTTCTTT.

This clone has just one count. V and J are TRBV18 and TRBJ1-1; 7 bases map to TRBD1. With 1 base clipped from V and 9 bases from J, the junction kept 8 bases outside the gene matches. The CDR3 is 14 amino acids. Germline assignment: CDR1 KGHSH and CDR2 LQKENI. The DNA for the CDR3 is TGTGCCAGCTCACCACTTTCGGGACAGAGTAAAGCTTTCTTT. Its translation is CASSPLSGQSKAFF.

The chain's CDR3 is CASSPNQETQYF. The CDR3, as DNA: TGTGCCAGCAGTCCAAACCAAGAGACCCAGTACTTC. The chain is built from TRBV3-1 (or the pseudogene TRBV3-2) and TRBJ2-5; D unresolved. The V gene's germline CDR1 is LGHDT and CDR2 YNNKEL (reference sequence). With 6 bases removed from V and 0 bases from J, the gap between germline ends came to 5 bases. CDR3 length equals 12 residues.

V is TRBV7-9 and J is TRBJ1-6, with D perhaps TRBD1 (6 bases). Germline assignment: CDR1 SEHNR and CDR2 FQNEAQ (reference sequence). This CDR3 is built from 15 residues. V was shortened by 2 bases and J by 9 bases, with 14 bases between the two germline ends. This CDR3 reads CASSLKGGATSPLHF. CDR3 coding DNA: TGTGCCAGCAGCTTAAAAGGGGGGGCAACTTCACCCCTCCACTTT.

This chain uses TRBV24-1 with TRBJ2-3, with 8 positions matching TRBD2. V lost 5 bases and J lost 4; bases outside the gene matches: 13. Germline V CDR1 and CDR2: KGHDR, SFDVKD. The CDR3 runs 17 residues. CDR3 region: CATSGGFSGVRADTQYF. DNA for the CDR3: TGTGCCACCAGTGGGGGGTTTAGCGGGGTAAGGGCAGATACGCAGTATTTT.

This clone was recorded only once. V usage is TRBV4-2 and J usage is TRBJ1-5, with D perhaps matching TRBD1 (6 bases). The length of the CDR3 is 19 residues. Looked up from germline, CDR1 is LGHNA and CDR2 is YNFKEQ. Trimming took 0 bases from V and 2 from J, leaving 20 bases between them. CDR3 sequence (DNA): TGTGCCAGCAGCCAAGATTGGGGGGGTCTCAGGGGAGGCAATCAGCCCCAGCATTTT. Protein sequence: CASSQDWGGLRGGNQPQHF.

This clone was counted a few times. The V and J genes are TRBV9 and TRBJ2-6; 7 bases are shared with TRBD1. The CDR3 totals 17 residues. The germline CDR1 and CDR2 sequences are SGDLS and YYNGEE. V lost 4 bases, J lost 2 bases, and 9 bases stayed unmatched. CDR3: CASSPRDSQAGANVLTF. CDR3 DNA sequence: TGTGCCAGCAGCCCCAGGGACAGTCAGGCTGGGGCCAACGTCCTGACTTTC. The complete variable domain, with remaining parts taken from reference TRBV9 and TRBJ2-6, reads DSGVTQTPKHLITATGQRVTLRCSPRSGDLSVYWYQQSLDQGLQFLIQYYNGEERAKGNILERFSAQQFPDLHSELNLSSLELGDSALYFCASSPRDSQAGANVLTFGAGSRLTVL.

The gene calls are TRBV2 and TRBJ2-2; 10 bases line up with TRBD1. CDR1 and CDR2 from the germline V gene are SNHLY and FYNNEI. The CDR3 is 14 residues long. J gave up 4 bases and V 6 bases, and 2 bases lay outside the gene matches. The CDR3 protein is CASRWTGGTGELFF. The CDR3 bases are TGTGCCAGCAGATGGACAGGGGGCACCGGGGAGCTGTTTTTT.

The chain links TRBV7-3 to TRBJ1-1; D is ambiguous. The germline V gene encodes CDR1 SGHTA and CDR2 FQGTGA. V lost 7 bases, J lost 0 bases, and 9 bases lay in between. The CDR3 loop spans 13 amino acids. The DNA of the CDR3 is TGTGCCAGCACCTTCCGCGTGAACACTGAAGCTTTCTTT. Its translation: CASTFRVNTEAFF.

V gene TRBV29-1 combines with J gene TRBJ2-7, with 12 bases fitting TRBD2. The germline V gene encodes CDR1 SQVTM and CDR2 ANQGSEA. V was pared by 2 bases and J by 5 bases, with 7 bases of the junction left unmatched. The CDR3 sequence is 15 residues long. Here the CDR3 DNA reads TGCAGCGTTGAACTAGCGGGAGGGCAAAGAAACGAGCAGTACTTC. It yields the protein CSVELAGGQRNEQYF.

The rearrangement uses TRBV5-1 and TRBJ2-3; 15 bases are a match to TRBD2. Trimming at V came to 4 bases and at J to 5 bases, leaving 11 bases not matched to a gene. Germline CDR1 and CDR2: SGHRS and YFSETQ. This CDR3 comprises 18 residues. The chain's CDR3 is CASSLGLAGGPGVDTQYF. In DNA form, the CDR3 reads TGCGCCAGCAGCCTAGGACTAGCGGGAGGGCCTGGTGTAGATACGCAGTATTTT.

This chain connects TRBV18 to TRBJ1-1, with a weak D call TRBD1 (5 bases). Germline V lookup: CDR1 KGHSH, CDR2 LQKENI. V was shortened by 2 bases and J by 1 base, with 17 bases between the two germline ends. The CDR3 sequence is 17 residues long. This CDR3 reads CASSPIPGIDGNTEAFF. In DNA, the CDR3 is TGTGCCAGCTCACCAATTCCAGGGATAGATGGGAACACTGAAGCTTTCTTT.

There are a few counts of this clone. This chain joins TRBV20-1 and TRBJ2-5; possibly TRBD2 for D (5 bases). Germline lookup yields CDR1 DFQATT and CDR2 SNEGSKA (reference sequence). Trimming left V 3 bases short and J 2 bases short, with 16 bases between. This CDR3 contains 15 residues. CDR3: CSASLVGSGQETQYF. As DNA, the CDR3 is TGCAGTGCTAGTTTGGTCGGGTCGGGGCAAGAGACCCAGTACTTC.

The chain links TRBV27 to TRBJ1-1; D might be TRBD1 (6 bases). The V end lost 6 bases, the J end lost 5 bases, and 16 bases lay between the germline ends. Germline values: CDR1 MNHEY, CDR2 SMNVEV (reference sequence). This CDR3 region has 14 residues. CDR3 coding DNA: TGTGCCAGCAGGTCACTAACAGGGATAACTGAAGCTTTCTTT. It codes for CASRSLTGITEAFF.

This clone was counted between two and nine times. Other nucleotide sequences in the sample specify the same CDR3. The chain has TRBV11-3 and TRBJ1-3, with 8 bases lining up with TRBD1. The trim removed 5 bases at V and 2 bases at J, leaving 5 bases unmatched. The CDR3 has 15 amino acids. Germline V lookup: CDR1 SGHNT, CDR2 YENEEA. DNA of the CDR3: TGTGCCAGCAGCCCAGGACAGGGCCCTGGAAACACCATATATTTT. This encodes CASSPGQGPGNTIYF.

The V gene is TRBV5-6, the J gene TRBJ2-5, with D maybe TRBD2 (7 bases). V lost 0 bases to trimming and J lost 5 bases, with 11 bases between them. The CDR3 sequence is 14 residues long. CDR1 and CDR2 from the germline V gene are SGHDT and YYEEEE. The CDR3 protein is CASSLGAGAETQYF. CDR3 nucleotides: TGTGCCAGCAGCTTGGGGGCGGGGGCGGAGACCCAGTACTTC.

The chain recombines TRBV10-3 with TRBJ2-7; tentative D call: TRBD2 (5 bases). Between the trimmed V and J ends, which lost 0 bases and 4 bases, there was a span of 10 bases. This CDR3 is 14 amino acids long. The germline CDR1 and CDR2 sequences are ENHRY and SYGVKD. The DNA for the CDR3 is TGTGCCATCAGTGAGTCAGGAGGCAGTTACGAGCAGTACTTC. This codes for CAISESGGSYEQYF.

This chain uses TRBV10-3 with TRBJ2-5, with 7 bases identical to TRBD2. The V and J ends lost 0 bases and 5 bases, in that order; junction bases with no gene match: 6. This CDR3 is built from 15 residues. Per germline, CDR1 ENHRY and CDR2 SYGVKD. The CDR3 protein is CAISESGRRGETQYF. CDR3 DNA: TGTGCCATCAGTGAGTCGGGCAGGCGGGGGGAGACCCAGTACTTC.